The table lists the clone carrying this TCR beta chain with many counts. Its cognate antigen is unknown. Germline lookup yields CDR1 MNHEY and CDR2 SMNVEV (reference sequence). The CDR3 contains 14 residues. Trimming removed 5 bases from V and 9 bases from J; junction bases left unmatched: 9. Employing constant-segment primers, 5'RACE generated TCR alpha and TCR beta cDNA libraries bearing sample barcodes and UMIs. TCRdb used MiXCR to reprocess the 5' RACE reads, holding one entry per CDR3 protein. The sample holds about 170,000 distinct CDR3 sequences, roughly 13% seen once. This sample stems from a study of T-cell memory formation after mild COVID-19. Study information: There were largely donor-specific TCR clusters. Overall study findings and caveats: Clones that contracted clustered mainly in CM and EM if CD4+ and in EMRA if CD8+. The authors left the SARS-CoV-2 specificity of second-wave clones peaking on day 37 unconfirmed.

The V and J genes are TRBV27 and TRBJ1-1; the match to TRBD1 covers 10 bases. The specimen was PBMCs or a T cell subset sorted from them (not recorded which). The source of this sequence is a man between 18 and 35 years old who had mild COVID-19 (a few samples of this study predate the infection). Cell type and time point are not known. The CDR3 DNA is TGTGCCAGCAGTGCCGCCGGGACAGGGGAGAAAGCTTTCTTT. Translating gives CASSAAGTGEKAFF.